The sequence of this T cell receptor (beta chain) was determined in a study of shared clonotypes between healthy human individuals. This CDR3 spans 16 amino acids. Germline CDR1 MGHRA, CDR2 YSYEKL. V lost 0 bases and J lost 2, with 14 bases in between. Clones were sequenced by immunoSEQ multiplex PCR, and TCRdb holds only the in-frame ones, with some missing. The table shows about 1.5 million clones, with over 95% occurring only once. J is TRBJ2-7 and V is TRBV4-1, with D unclear. The sequenced sample was naive CD4+ T cells sorted from blood. Noted subset: CD45RA+ positively selected. The receptor's source is a man aged 25-45 years in good health. The DNA for the CDR3 is TGCGCCAGCAGCCAAGACCCCCGGGCCCTTCCCTACGAGCAGTACTTC. The encoded protein is CASSQDPRALPYEQYF.